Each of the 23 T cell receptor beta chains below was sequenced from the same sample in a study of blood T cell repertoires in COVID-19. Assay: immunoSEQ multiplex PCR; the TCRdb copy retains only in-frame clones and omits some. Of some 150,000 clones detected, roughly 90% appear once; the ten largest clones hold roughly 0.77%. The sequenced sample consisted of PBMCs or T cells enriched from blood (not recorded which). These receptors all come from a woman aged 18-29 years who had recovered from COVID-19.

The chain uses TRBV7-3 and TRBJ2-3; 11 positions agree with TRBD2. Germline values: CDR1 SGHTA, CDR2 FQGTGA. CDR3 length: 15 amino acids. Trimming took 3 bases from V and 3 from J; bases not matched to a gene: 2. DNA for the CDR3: TGTGCCAGCAGCTTGCTAGCGGGAGGAACAGATACGCAGTATTTT. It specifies CASSLLAGGTDTQYF.

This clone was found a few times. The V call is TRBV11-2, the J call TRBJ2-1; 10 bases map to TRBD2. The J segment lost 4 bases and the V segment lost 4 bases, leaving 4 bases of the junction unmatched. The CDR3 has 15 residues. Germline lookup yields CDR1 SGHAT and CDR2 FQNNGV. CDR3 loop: CASSWEREGYNEQFF. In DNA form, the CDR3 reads TGTGCCAGCAGCTGGGAGCGGGAGGGATACAATGAGCAGTTCTTC. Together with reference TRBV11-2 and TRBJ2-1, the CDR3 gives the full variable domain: EAGVAQSPRYKIIEKRQSVAFWCNPISGHATLYWYQQILGQGPKLLIQFQNNGVVDDSQLPKDRFSAERLKGVDSTLKIQPAKLEDSAVYLCASSWEREGYNEQFFGPGTRLTVL.

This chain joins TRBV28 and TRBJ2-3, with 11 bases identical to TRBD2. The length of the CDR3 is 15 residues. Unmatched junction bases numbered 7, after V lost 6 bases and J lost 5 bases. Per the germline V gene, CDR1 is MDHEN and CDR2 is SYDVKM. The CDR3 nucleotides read TGTGCCAGCAGACGCACTAGCGGGAGATTAGATACGCAGTATTTT. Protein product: CASRRTSGRLDTQYF.

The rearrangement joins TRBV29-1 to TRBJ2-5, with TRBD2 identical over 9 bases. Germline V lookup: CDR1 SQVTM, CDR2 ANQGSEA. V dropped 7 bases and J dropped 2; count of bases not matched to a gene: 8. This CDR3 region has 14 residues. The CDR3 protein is CSAGSSGTQETQYF. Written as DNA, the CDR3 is TGCAGCGCCGGGTCTAGCGGGACACAAGAGACCCAGTACTTC.

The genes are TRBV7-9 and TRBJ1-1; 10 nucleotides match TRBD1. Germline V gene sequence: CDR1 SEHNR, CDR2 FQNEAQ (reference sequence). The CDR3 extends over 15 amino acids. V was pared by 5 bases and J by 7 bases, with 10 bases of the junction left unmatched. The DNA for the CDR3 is TGTGCCAGCAGCCCCGGACAGGGGGGGGTGGGTGAAGCTTTCTTT. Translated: CASSPGQGGVGEAFF.

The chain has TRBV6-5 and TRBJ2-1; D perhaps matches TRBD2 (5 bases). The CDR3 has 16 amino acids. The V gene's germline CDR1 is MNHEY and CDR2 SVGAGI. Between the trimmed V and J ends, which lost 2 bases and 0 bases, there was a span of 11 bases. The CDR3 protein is CASSYVAFGSYNEQFF. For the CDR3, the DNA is TGTGCCAGCAGTTACGTAGCGTTTGGCTCCTACAATGAGCAGTTCTTC.

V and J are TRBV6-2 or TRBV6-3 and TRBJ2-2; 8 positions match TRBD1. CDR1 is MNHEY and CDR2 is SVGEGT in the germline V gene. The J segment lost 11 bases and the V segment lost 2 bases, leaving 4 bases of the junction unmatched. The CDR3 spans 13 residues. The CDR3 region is CASSYGTGLELFF. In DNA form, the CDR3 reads TGTGCCAGCAGTTACGGGACAGGACTTGAGCTGTTTTTT.

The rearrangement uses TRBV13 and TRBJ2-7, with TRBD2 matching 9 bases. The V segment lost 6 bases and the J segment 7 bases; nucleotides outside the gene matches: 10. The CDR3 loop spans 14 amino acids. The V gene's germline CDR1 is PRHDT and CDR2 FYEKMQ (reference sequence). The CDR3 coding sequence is TGTGCCAGCAGTTTTGGCGGGAGGGCTTGGGAGCAGTACTTC. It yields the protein CASSFGGRAWEQYF.

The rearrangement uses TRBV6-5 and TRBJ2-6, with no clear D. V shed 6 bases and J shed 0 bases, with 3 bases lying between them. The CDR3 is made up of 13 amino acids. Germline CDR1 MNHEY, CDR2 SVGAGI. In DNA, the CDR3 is TGTGCCAGCAGCCTCTCTGGGGCCAACGTCCTGACTTTC. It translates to CASSLSGANVLTF.

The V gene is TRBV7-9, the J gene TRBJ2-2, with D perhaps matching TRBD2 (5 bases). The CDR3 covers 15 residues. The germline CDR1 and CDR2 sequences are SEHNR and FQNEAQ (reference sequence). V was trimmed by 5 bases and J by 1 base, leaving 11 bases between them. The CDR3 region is CASSPSSLNTGELFF. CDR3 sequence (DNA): TGTGCCAGCAGCCCTTCTAGCTTGAACACCGGGGAGCTGTTTTTT.

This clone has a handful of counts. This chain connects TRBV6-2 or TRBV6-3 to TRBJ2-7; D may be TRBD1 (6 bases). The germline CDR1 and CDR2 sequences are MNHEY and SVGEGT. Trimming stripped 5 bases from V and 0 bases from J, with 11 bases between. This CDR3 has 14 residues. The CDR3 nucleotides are TGTGCCAGCAGTATCGAGACAGGCTCCTACGAGCAGTACTTC. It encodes CASSIETGSYEQYF.

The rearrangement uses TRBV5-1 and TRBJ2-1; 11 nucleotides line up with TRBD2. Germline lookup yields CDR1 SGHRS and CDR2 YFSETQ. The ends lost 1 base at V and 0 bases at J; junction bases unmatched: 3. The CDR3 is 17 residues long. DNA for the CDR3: TGCGCCAGCAGCTTGTTAACTAGCGGGAGCTCCTACAATGAGCAGTTCTTC. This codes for CASSLLTSGSSYNEQFF.

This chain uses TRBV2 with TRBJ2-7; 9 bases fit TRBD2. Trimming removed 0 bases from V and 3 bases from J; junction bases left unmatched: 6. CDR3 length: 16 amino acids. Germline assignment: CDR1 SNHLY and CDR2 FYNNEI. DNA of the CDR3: TGTGCCAGCAGTGAAGCTCGGGCTAGCGGGAACTACGAGCAGTACTTC. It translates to CASSEARASGNYEQYF.

Written as DNA, the CDR3 is TGTGCCAGCAGGACAGGGGGCATGTACGAGCAGTACTTC. This gives the protein CASRTGGMYEQYF. The rearrangement links TRBV27 to TRBJ2-7; 10 positions agree with TRBD1. This CDR3 has 13 amino acids. CDR1 MNHEY and CDR2 SMNVEV come from the germline V gene (reference sequence). V gave up 6 bases and J gave up 4 bases; unmatched junction bases: 3.

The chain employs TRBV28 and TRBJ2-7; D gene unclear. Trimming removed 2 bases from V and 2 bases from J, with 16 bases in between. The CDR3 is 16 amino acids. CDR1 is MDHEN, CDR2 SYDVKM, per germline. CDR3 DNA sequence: TGTGCCAGCAGTTTAAGTTTCGTGGCCAATCCCTACGAGCAGTACTTC. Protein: CASSLSFVANPYEQYF.

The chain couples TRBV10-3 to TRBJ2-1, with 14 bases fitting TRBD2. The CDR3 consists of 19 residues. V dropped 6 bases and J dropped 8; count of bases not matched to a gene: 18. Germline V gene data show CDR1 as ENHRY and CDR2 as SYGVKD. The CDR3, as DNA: TGTGCCATCAGCTCCGGGGGGATAGGGACTAGCGGGAGTGTGGATGAGCAGTTCTTC. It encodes CAISSGGIGTSGSVDEQFF.

CDR3 in amino acids: CASSLTSTRGETQYF. The CDR3 DNA reads TGTGCCAGCAGCTTGACCAGCACAAGAGGAGAGACCCAGTACTTC. This chain joins TRBV5-6 and TRBJ2-5; D is uncertain. V was shortened by 1 base and J by 4 bases, with 14 bases between the two germline ends. The V gene's germline CDR1 is SGHDT and CDR2 YYEEEE. The CDR3 loop spans 15 amino acids.

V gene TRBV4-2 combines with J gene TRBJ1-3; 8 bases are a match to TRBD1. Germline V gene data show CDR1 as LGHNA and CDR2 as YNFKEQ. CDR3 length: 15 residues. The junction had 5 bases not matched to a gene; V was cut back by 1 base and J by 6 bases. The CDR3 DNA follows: TGTGCCAGCAGCCAAGTAGGGCAGGGGGCAAACACCATATATTTT. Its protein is CASSQVGQGANTIYF.

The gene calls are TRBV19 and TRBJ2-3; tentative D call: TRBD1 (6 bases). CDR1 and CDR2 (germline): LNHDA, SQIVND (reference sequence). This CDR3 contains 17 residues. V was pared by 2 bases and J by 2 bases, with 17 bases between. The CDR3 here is CASSITRGASNTDTQYF. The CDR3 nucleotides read TGTGCCAGTAGTATAACCAGGGGCGCCTCAAACACAGATACGCAGTATTTT.

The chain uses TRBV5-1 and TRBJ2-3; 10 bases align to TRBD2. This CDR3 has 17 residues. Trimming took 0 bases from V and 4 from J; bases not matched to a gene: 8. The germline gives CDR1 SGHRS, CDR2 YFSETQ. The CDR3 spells CASSLAKASGSPDTQYF. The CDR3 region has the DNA TGCGCCAGCAGCTTGGCCAAAGCTAGCGGGAGTCCAGATACGCAGTATTTT.

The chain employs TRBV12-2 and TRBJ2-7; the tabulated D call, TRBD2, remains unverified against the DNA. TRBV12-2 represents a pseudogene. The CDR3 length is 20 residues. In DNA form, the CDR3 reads TGTGCAAGTCGCTTAAGGGGATCCGGGACTAGCGGGAGATCTGCCTACGAGCAGTACTTC. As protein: CASRLRGSGTSGRSAYEQYF.

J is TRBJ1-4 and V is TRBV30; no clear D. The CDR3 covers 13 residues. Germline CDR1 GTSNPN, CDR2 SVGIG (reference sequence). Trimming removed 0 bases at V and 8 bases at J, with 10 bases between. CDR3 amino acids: CAWSVLGGEKLFF. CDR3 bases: TGTGCCTGGAGTGTCTTGGGAGGGGAAAAACTGTTTTTT.

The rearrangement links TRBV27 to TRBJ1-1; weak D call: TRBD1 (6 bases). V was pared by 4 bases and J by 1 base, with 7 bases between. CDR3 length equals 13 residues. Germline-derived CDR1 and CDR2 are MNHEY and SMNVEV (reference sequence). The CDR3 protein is CASSYRENTEAFF. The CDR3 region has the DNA TGTGCCAGCAGTTACAGGGAGAACACTGAAGCTTTCTTT.